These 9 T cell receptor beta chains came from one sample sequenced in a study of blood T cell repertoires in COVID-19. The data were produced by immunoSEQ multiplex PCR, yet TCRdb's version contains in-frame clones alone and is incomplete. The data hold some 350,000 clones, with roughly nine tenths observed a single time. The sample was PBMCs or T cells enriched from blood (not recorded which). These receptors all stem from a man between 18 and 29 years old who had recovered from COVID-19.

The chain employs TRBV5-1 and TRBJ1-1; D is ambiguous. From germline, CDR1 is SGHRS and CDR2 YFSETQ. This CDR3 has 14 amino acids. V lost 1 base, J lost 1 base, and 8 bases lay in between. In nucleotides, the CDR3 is TGCGCCAGCAGCTTGTTTACAGAGAACACTGAAGCTTTCTTT. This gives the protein CASSLFTENTEAFF.

The CDR3, as DNA: TGTGCCAGCAGTGAACCAGGGAACTATGGCTACACCTTC. Its protein is CASSEPGNYGYTF. V usage is TRBV6-1 and J usage is TRBJ1-2; possibly TRBD1 for D (5 bases). V was trimmed by 2 bases and J by 2 bases, leaving 6 bases between them. This CDR3 has 13 amino acids. Germline loops: CDR1 MNHNS, CDR2 SASEGT.

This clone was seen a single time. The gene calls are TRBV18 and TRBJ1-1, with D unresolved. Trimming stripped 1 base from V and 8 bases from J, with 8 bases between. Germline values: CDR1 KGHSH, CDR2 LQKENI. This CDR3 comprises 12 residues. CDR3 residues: CASSPQVREAFF. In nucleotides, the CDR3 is TGTGCCAGCTCACCACAAGTCAGGGAAGCTTTCTTT.

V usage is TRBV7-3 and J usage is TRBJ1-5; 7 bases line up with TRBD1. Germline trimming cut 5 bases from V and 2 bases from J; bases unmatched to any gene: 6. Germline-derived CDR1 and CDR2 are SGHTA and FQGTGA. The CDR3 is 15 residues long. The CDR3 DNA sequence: TGTGCCAGCAGCACCTCCGGACAGGGCAATCAGCCCCAGCATTTT. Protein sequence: CASSTSGQGNQPQHF.

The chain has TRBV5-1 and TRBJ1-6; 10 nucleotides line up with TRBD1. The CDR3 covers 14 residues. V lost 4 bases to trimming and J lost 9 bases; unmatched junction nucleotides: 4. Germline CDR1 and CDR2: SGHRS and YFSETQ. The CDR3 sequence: CASSSRDRGSPLHF. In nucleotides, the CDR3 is TGCGCCAGCAGCAGCCGGGACAGGGGTTCACCCCTCCACTTT.

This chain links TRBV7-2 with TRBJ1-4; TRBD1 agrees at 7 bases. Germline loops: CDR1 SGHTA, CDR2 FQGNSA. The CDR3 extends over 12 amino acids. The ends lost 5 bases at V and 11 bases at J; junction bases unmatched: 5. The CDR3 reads CASSAPQGKLFF. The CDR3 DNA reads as TGTGCCAGCAGCGCCCCACAGGGGAAACTGTTTTTT.

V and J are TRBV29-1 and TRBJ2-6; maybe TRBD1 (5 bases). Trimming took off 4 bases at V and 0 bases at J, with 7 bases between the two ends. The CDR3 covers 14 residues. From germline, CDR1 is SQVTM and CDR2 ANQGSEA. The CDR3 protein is CSVGQISGANVLTF. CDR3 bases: TGCAGCGTTGGACAGATCTCTGGGGCCAACGTCCTGACTTTC.

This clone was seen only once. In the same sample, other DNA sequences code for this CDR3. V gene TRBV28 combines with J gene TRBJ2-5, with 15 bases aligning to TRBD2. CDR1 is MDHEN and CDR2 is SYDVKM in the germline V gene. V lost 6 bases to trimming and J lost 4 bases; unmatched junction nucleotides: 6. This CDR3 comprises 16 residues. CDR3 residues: CASSPGLAGGRETQYF. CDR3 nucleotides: TGTGCCAGCAGCCCTGGACTAGCGGGAGGGCGAGAGACCCAGTACTTC.

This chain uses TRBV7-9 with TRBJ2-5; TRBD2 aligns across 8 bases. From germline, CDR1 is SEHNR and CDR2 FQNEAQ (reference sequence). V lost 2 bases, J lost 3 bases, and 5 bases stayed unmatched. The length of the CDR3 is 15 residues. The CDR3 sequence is CASSLRLARKETQYF. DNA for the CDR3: TGTGCCAGCAGCTTAAGACTAGCGAGGAAAGAGACCCAGTACTTC. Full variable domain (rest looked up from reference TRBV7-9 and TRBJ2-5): DTGVSQNPRHKITKRGQNVTFRCDPISEHNRLYWYRQTLGQGPEFLTYFQNEAQLEKSRLLSDRFSAERPKGSFSTLEIQRTEQGDSAMYLCASSLRLARKETQYFGPGTRLLVL.